The present T cell receptor (beta chain) was sequenced within a study of T cell changes during pregnancy in multiple sclerosis. The CDR3 runs 16 residues. Germline V lookup: CDR1 LNHDA, CDR2 SQIVND (reference sequence). Trimming stripped 5 bases from V and 9 bases from J, with 23 bases between. Clones were sequenced by immunoSEQ multiplex PCR, and TCRdb holds only the in-frame ones, with some missing. Of roughly 49,000 clones listed, almost 95% are singletons. The source was CD4+ T cells from peripheral blood mononuclear cells, collected in the second trimester of pregnancy. This receptor was taken from a female donor in good health, enrolled as a control in a pregnancy study. The chain joins TRBV19 to TRBJ1-3, with D uncertain. Here the CDR3 DNA reads TGTGCCAGTAGTTCGACCGGGAGCCAAGCGCTTACCACCATATATTTT. It yields the protein CASSSTGSQALTTIYF.